These T cell receptor beta chains were read from a single sample in a study of control samples from healthy donors and cancer patients. Profiled with immunoSEQ multiplex PCR; TCRdb holds only in-frame clones, not every one. The data contain about 94,000 clones, just over 90% of them seen just once; the ten biggest clones take up more than 3.5%. Sequencing was carried out using blood. The source is a woman aged 18-29 years in good health. CDR3s include the opening cysteine and the closing phenylalanine or tryptophan. D genes are given only for firm matches. Size values are once, few and many counts, or a class for expanded clones, and some rows have none.

v_gene: TRBV5-1
d_gene: .
abundance: few
j_gene: TRBJ1-2
CDR3nt: TGCGCCAGCAGCCCCCGGGGGGGGGACTATGGCTACACCTTC
CDR3aa: CASSPRGGDYGYTF

v_gene: TRBV19
d_gene: .
abundance: once
j_gene: TRBJ1-5
CDR3nt: TGTGCCAGTAGTATAGACGGCGAGGGTCAGCCCCAGCATTTT
CDR3aa: CASSIDGEGQPQHF

v_gene: TRBV3-1/TRBV3-2
d_gene: TRBD2
abundance: .
j_gene: TRBJ2-5
CDR3nt: TGTGCCAGCAGCCCAGGGACTAGCGACGTGGAGACCCAGTACTTC
CDR3aa: CASSPGTSDVETQYF

v_gene: TRBV18
d_gene: .
abundance: .
j_gene: TRBJ1-1
CDR3nt: TGTGCCAGCTCACCACCGGGGAACGAGTACACTGAAGCTTTCTTT
CDR3aa: CASSPPGNEYTEAFF

v_gene: TRBV5-1
d_gene: TRBD2
abundance: .
j_gene: TRBJ2-5
CDR3nt: TGCGCCAGCAGCCCGCCCCTGGGGACCGGGACTAGCGGGCAAGAGACCCAGTACTTC
CDR3aa: CASSPPLGTGTSGQETQYF

v_gene: TRBV6-6
d_gene: .
abundance: .
j_gene: TRBJ1-1
CDR3nt: TGTGCCAGCAGTTACGGTGGTTTTGACACTGAAGCTTTCTTT
CDR3aa: CASSYGGFDTEAFF

v_gene: TRBV7-8
d_gene: .
abundance: .
j_gene: TRBJ1-1
CDR3nt: TGTGCCAGCAGCTTACGGGGGACAATGAACACTGAAGCTTTCTTT
CDR3aa: CASSLRGTMNTEAFF

v_gene: TRBV5-4
d_gene: .
abundance: .
j_gene: TRBJ2-7
CDR3nt: TGTGCCAGCAGCCGCCGGGATTCAAGCGGCGAGCAGTACTTC
CDR3aa: CASSRRDSSGEQYF

v_gene: TRBV6-5
d_gene: .
abundance: .
j_gene: TRBJ1-1
CDR3nt: TGTGCCAGCAGTTCGGGGGGGGCGAACACTGAAGCTTTCTTT
CDR3aa: CASSSGGANTEAFF

v_gene: TRBV18
d_gene: .
abundance: .
j_gene: TRBJ2-7
CDR3nt: TGTGCCAGCTCACCACCGAGGGAAGGGGCCTACGAGCAGTACTTC
CDR3aa: CASSPPREGAYEQYF

v_gene: TRBV29-1
d_gene: .
abundance: once
j_gene: TRBJ1-1
CDR3nt: TGCAGCGTTGAAGATAGTTGGTGGGGGGGGACTGAAGCTTTCTTT
CDR3aa: CSVEDSWWGGTEAFF

v_gene: TRBV7-8
d_gene: TRBD1
abundance: .
j_gene: TRBJ1-4
CDR3nt: TGTGCCAGCAGCTTAGATCCCCCAGGGGGCGGTGAAAAACTGTTTTTT
CDR3aa: CASSLDPPGGGEKLFF

v_gene: TRBV18
d_gene: .
abundance: .
j_gene: TRBJ1-5
CDR3nt: TGTGCCAGCTCACCAGGGGACCAGCCCCAGCATTTT
CDR3aa: CASSPGDQPQHF

v_gene: TRBV2
d_gene: TRBD1
abundance: .
j_gene: TRBJ1-1
CDR3nt: TGTGCCAGCACGACAGGGGCGGCCACTGAAGCTTTCTTT
CDR3aa: CASTTGAATEAFF

v_gene: TRBV18
d_gene: TRBD1
abundance: .
j_gene: TRBJ2-7
CDR3nt: TGTGCCAGCTCACCTACCGGGACAGCCTACGAGCAGTACTTC
CDR3aa: CASSPTGTAYEQYF